This T cell receptor (beta chain) was documented in a study of T cells after yellow fever vaccination (dated by TCRdb to the late 2010s). Study-wide context: The SMART-Seq v4 Ultra Low Input RNA kit was used to prepare libraries from fractions with low cell numbers. Two healthy male donors, one aged 18 to 30 and one aged 30 to 40 years, made up the cohort. To follow T-cell clones before and after primary and booster YFV17D yellow fever vaccination, bulk TCR alpha and beta repertoires were sequenced over time. Blood samples were taken at several timepoints before and after primary and secondary immunization, and bulk PBMC replicates and cell subsets were isolated. General conclusions and limits of the study: After the booster, most clones that had expanded after primary vaccination were detected again (around 96% of CD4 and around nine tenths of CD8), suggesting broad maintenance of memory. The secondary T-cell response was weaker than the primary response but faster, peaking on day 5 instead of day 15. Only a couple of donors were included in the study, so the extent to which the findings can be generalized is limited. FACS-sorted repertoires could contain abundant contaminating clonotypes from the bulk population, so computational filtering was required. A small fraction of clonotypes appeared in both the CD4 and CD8 compartments, likely as a result of convergent recombination.

In the paper's terms, the treatment or condition label means: live attenuated yellow fever vaccine strain. A standard Ficoll-Paque protocol was used to isolate PBMCs from peripheral blood. With anti-CD3 and anti-CD8 staining plus a dextramer loaded with the yellow fever NS4B epitope peptide, the researchers sorted epitope-specific CD8 T cells. RNA was extracted with TriZol from bulk PBMCs, CD4 and CD8 fractions, and dextramer-positive and dextramer-negative fractions. TCR cDNA was made using 5'RACE template switching, a step that added a universal primer site and unique molecular identifiers. cDNA synthesis was primed from both the TCR alpha and TCR beta constant segments. Library amplification involved two PCR steps, and the second step added sample barcodes and sequencing adapters. Sequencing of the libraries was done on either Illumina HiSeq 2500 (2x100 bp) or NovaSeq (2x150 bp). On the study's bioinformatics: Demultiplexing of reads and collapsing into UMI consensus sequences were performed with MIGEC, and V(D)J alignment was carried out with MiXCR. Using edgeR on replicate PBMC samples, clonotypes were called vaccine-responding if FDR was below 0.01 and the log2 fold change was above 5 up to day 15. Bulk clonotypes were assigned CD4 or CD8 identity according to which sequenced CD4 or CD8 repertoire held them at higher abundance. NS4B-specific clonotypes were defined as those at least 10-fold enriched in dextramer-positive over dextramer-negative fractions; CD4-biased clonotypes were excluded. In-frame beta chains were kept once TCRdb had trimmed the public reads at Q25 with fastp and called clones with MiXCR. Rows are unified per CDR3 protein, each entry keeping the most common DNA and genes. The V and J calls were determined by TCRdb, not by the authors. The sample includes 50,000 to 60,000 distinct CDR3 sequences, with about 6.3% observed a single time. The top ten clonotypes cover 24% of the sample.

In its sample, this clonotype was seen a few times. Base-call qualities are not available, and no considerably larger clone is one nucleotide away. The V end gives up 4 bases and the J end 4 bases, leaving 7 bases in the junction not matched to a gene. As encoded in the germline V gene, CDR1 is LGHNA while CDR2 is YSLEER. The CDR3 spans 15 residues, from the cysteine through the phenylalanine. Only CDR3 DNA remains: 45 bases, in frame from the first base. Recombination joined TRBV4-3 with TRBJ2-1, with 7 bases in between that match TRBD2. The material sequenced was CD8+ T cells not binding an NS4B(214-222) dextramer, sorted from PBMCs, taken roughly 47 days after the first yellow fever vaccination. The cell subset or site label here, explained by the study, means: NS4B epitope dextramer-negative CD8 T cells. This TCR derives from a man between 18 and 35 years old who received the YFV17D yellow fever vaccine. The CDR3 protein sequence reads: CASSPSMGLYNEQFF. DNA sequence: TGCGCCAGCAGCCCCTCAATGGGACTATACAATGAGCAGTTCTTC.